One T cell receptor (beta chain) is described in this entry. Its antigen remains unidentified. V lost 6 bases to trimming and J lost 3 bases, with 11 bases between them. The germline gives CDR1 SQVTM, CDR2 ANQGSEA. The CDR3 loop spans 12 amino acids. Via MiXCR, TCRdb re-called the reads, giving one row per CDR3 protein. The data show a few hundred thousand distinct CDR3 sequences, roughly 42% seen once. The sample comes from a study of T cell repertoires in cytomegalovirus infection. Study as a whole: Alongside well-studied HLA-B-restricted CMV epitopes, recently identified HLA-C-restricted CMV epitopes were also used. Public TCR beta signature analysis indicated the presence of both CMV infection and matching HLA type.

Points from the study as a whole: The cumulative frequency of public TCR beta families distinguished individuals who carried CMV together with the relevant HLA.

The sequencing here drew on cultured PBMCs, taken from culture after CMV antigen stimulation. This TCR was recovered from a human donor in good health (CMV status not recorded). Some clones in this sample may be carry-over from other donors' samples. The chain couples TRBV29-1 to TRBJ1-2; unclear D gene. CDR3 bases: TGCAGCGTAACGGAGGAACACTATGGCTACACCTTC. Protein: CSVTEEHYGYTF.